This entry concerns a single TCR beta chain. What antigen it recognizes has not been identified. Per-base quality was not reported, and no clone a single base away is much larger than it. There are 15 amino acids in the CDR3, from cysteine to phenylalanine inclusive. Just CDR3 DNA is preserved here, 45 bases in frame from base 1. V loses 4 bases of germline sequence and J loses 4 bases, and the interval between the two ends is 14 bases. Sequences MNHEY (CDR1) and SVGEGT (CDR2) are obtained from the germline V gene. Whole blood was collected in K2EDTA tubes by collaborating institutions according to the institutions' own protocols. For TCRbeta analysis, collaborator samples were shipped as frozen whole blood, as isolated PBMCs, or as DNA extracted from either sample type. This sample is part of a study of blood T cell repertoires in COVID-19 (dated by TCRdb to 2020 to 2021). About the investigation overall: Samples covering the acute and convalescent phases of COVID-19 were provided by collaborators in the United States, Italy and Spain. The material from the prospective study consisted of cDNA or gDNA derived from T cells, B-cell-depleted T cells, or PBMCs. Deeply sampled blood TCRbeta repertoires from subjects exposed to, actively infected with, or recovered from COVID-19 were included in the dataset. A freely available public database, intended as a resource for researchers studying the immune response to SARS-CoV-2, is where the repertoires were released. Samples came from the ongoing ImmuneRACE study (first 160 participants) plus 1,254 subjects from 6 global collaborators. Nearly every sample came with metadata listing a de-identified subject ID, COVID-19 status, age in years and sex. Where available, HLA class I and class II types were obtained from metadata supplied by the sample provider rather than from assay-based typing.

What the research found in general, with its limitations: Clinical and demographic metadata were provided uncurated, with the amount varying by source and participant.

TCRbeta CDR3 regions were amplified from genomic DNA by means of the immunoSEQ Assay, a bias-controlled multiplex PCR. Turning to the authors' computational methods: Nucleated cell counts per sample were estimated from amplification of reference gene primers within the assay. To quantify the absolute abundance of each unique TCRbeta CDR3 rearrangement, sequence reads were collapsed and filtered. For each sample, productive Simpson clonality was calculated as the square root of Simpson's diversity index across productive rearrangements. TCRdb holds this immuneACCESS table with in-frame rearrangements only. Some clones are missing; in checked studies, unresolved V genes explain under half, and the rest has no known cause. V and J calls plus clone size are reproduced from that table; the DNA served to infer D and trimming. For this sample the table gives 85,000 to 95,000 clones, of which about 91% were detected only once. Of the sample, approximately 0.45% falls within the top ten clones.

The sequence came from a man aged 55-75 years with acute or convalescent COVID-19. Material for sequencing was peripheral blood. The chain employs TRBV6-2 or TRBV6-3 and TRBJ1-5; the D gene is perhaps TRBD1, from 5 matching bases. The CDR3 region: CASSSGDFWNQPQHF. The bases read TGTGCCAGCAGTTCCGGGGACTTTTGGAATCAGCCCCAGCATTTT.